This entry describes one T cell receptor (beta chain). Its antigen is unidentified. Germline CDR1 is MNHEY and CDR2 is SMNVEV (reference sequence). The V end lost 2 bases, the J end lost 4 bases, and 20 bases lay between the germline ends. The CDR3 is made up of 17 amino acids. This record belongs to a study of T cell responses to AZD1222 COVID-19 vaccine. Whole-study findings and limits: Spike-specific TCRs gained breadth and depth after people received two AZD1222 doses. Females outnumbered males among donors, who were mostly white British; clonal diversity was possibly underestimated. Of spike-specific TCRs, nearly half reportedly target regions left unmutated in variants. Only 5 to 7 AZD1222 recipients were seropositive at baseline.

Libraries were prepared by immunoSEQ multiplex PCR; TCRdb keeps only in-frame clonotypes and omits some of them. Of 110,000 to 150,000 clones detected, more than 85% appear once; the ten largest clones hold more than 0.85%. The sequencing here drew on peripheral blood, taken on day 0 of MenACWY control vaccination. The clonotype was recovered from an adult in good health. This chain links TRBV27 with TRBJ1-1; D perhaps matches TRBD1 (5 bases). CDR3 residues: CASSLLPPGEGSTEAFF. DNA for the CDR3: TGTGCCAGCAGTTTACTCCCTCCTGGCGAGGGGAGCACTGAAGCTTTCTTT.